Presented here are 20 T cell receptor beta chains from one specimen sequenced in a study of CD8+CD57+ T cells in acquired aplastic anemia. According to the study, genomic DNA was the template for TCR beta VDJ and CDR3 profiling. MiXCR, applied by TCRdb to the reads, yields one record per CDR3 protein. The sample includes more than 200,000 distinct CDR3 sequences, approximately 51% of them seen just once. Patients chosen for sequencing had shown CD8+CD57+ cell expansion by flow cytometry. Sequencing was done on a sample of sorted CD4+, CD8+, or CD8+CD57+ T cells (not recorded which) from PBMCs. Source of these receptors: a human donor with aplastic anemia.

V usage is TRBV2 and J usage is TRBJ1-1; possibly TRBD1 for D (5 bases). The V and J ends lost 8 bases and 1 base respectively, with 8 bases between them. The CDR3 is made up of 12 amino acids. Germline CDR1 and CDR2: SNHLY and FYNNEI. DNA for the CDR3: TGTGCCAGCGACAGACAGAACACTGAAGCTTTCTTT. Its translation is CASDRQNTEAFF.

This rearrangement joins TRBV2 to TRBJ2-7; D unclear. Looked up from germline, CDR1 is SNHLY and CDR2 is FYNNEI. Trimming pared 0 bases from V and 6 bases from J, leaving 9 bases between. The CDR3 loop spans 13 amino acids. CDR3 nucleotides: TGTGCCAGCAGTGAAGCGCTTGAGAGCGAGCAGTACTTC. Translation: CASSEALESEQYF.

Many counts were recorded for this clonotype. The V call is TRBV7-6, the J call TRBJ2-7; no firm D call. Germline CDR1 reads SGHVS; CDR2 reads FNYEAQ. The V and J ends lost 4 bases and 3 bases respectively, with 4 bases between them. This CDR3 region has 11 residues. CDR3 region: CASSSFYEQYF. In nucleotides, the CDR3 is TGTGCCAGCAGCTCCTTCTACGAGCAGTACTTC.

This rearrangement joins TRBV7-9 to TRBJ1-2, with D hard to call. The CDR3 runs to 11 residues. Trimming took 4 bases from V and 8 from J, leaving 8 bases between them. Germline CDR1 and CDR2: SEHNR and FQNEAQ (reference sequence). CDR3: CASSSGLGYTF. For the CDR3, the DNA is TGTGCCAGCAGCTCTGGGCTAGGCTACACCTTC.

CDR3: CSASSPNRGGSTDTQYF. DNA for the CDR3: TGCAGTGCCAGCTCACCAAATCGGGGGGGCAGCACAGATACGCAGTATTTT. The chain recombines TRBV20-1 with TRBJ2-3; TRBD2 matches at 8 bases. The CDR3 length is 17 residues. The junction had 14 bases not matched to a gene; V was cut back by 6 bases and J by 0 bases. Germline CDR1 DFQATT, CDR2 SNEGSKA (reference sequence).

In this sample, this clonotype turned up many times. The rearrangement joins TRBV2 to TRBJ1-4; D possibly corresponds to TRBD1 (5 bases). This CDR3 is built from 12 residues. The germline CDR1 and CDR2 sequences are SNHLY and FYNNEI. V was cut by 6 bases and J by 12 bases, with 14 bases left in between. In nucleotides, the CDR3 is TGTGCCAGCAGCTCGTGGTGGGGGGAACTGTTTTTT. It encodes CASSSWWGELFF. Full variable domain (remainder filled in from reference TRBV2 and TRBJ1-4): EPEVTQTPSHQVTQMGQEVILRCVPISNHLYFYWYRQILGQKVEFLVSFYNNEISEKSEIFDDQFSVERPDGSNFTLKIRSTKLEDSAMYFCASSSWWGELFFGSGTQLSVL.

This clonotype appeared many times. This chain uses TRBV5-5 with TRBJ2-1; 8 bases are shared with TRBD1. This CDR3 is built from 16 residues. Germline V gene sequence: CDR1 SGHKS, CDR2 YYEKEE (reference sequence). V lost 3 bases to trimming and J lost 8 bases; unmatched junction nucleotides: 13. The CDR3 here is CASSYYQGASVYEQFF. In DNA form, the CDR3 reads TGTGCCAGCAGCTACTACCAGGGGGCAAGTGTCTATGAGCAGTTCTTC.

This clonotype was seen many times. The CDR3 loop is CASKETGGQETQYF. The CDR3 region has the DNA TGTGCCAGTAAAGAGACAGGGGGCCAAGAGACCCAGTACTTC. The chain joins TRBV19 to TRBJ2-5, with TRBD1 identical over 9 bases. This CDR3 spans 14 amino acids. V lost 7 bases and J lost 1; bases outside the gene matches: 4. Germline loops: CDR1 LNHDA, CDR2 SQIVND (reference sequence). Drawing the rest from reference TRBV19 and TRBJ2-5, the complete variable domain is DGGITQSPKYLFRKEGQNVTLSCEQNLNHDAMYWYRQDPGQGLRLIYYSQIVNDFQKGDIAEGYSVSREKKESFPLTVTSAQKNPTAFYLCASKETGGQETQYFGPGTRLLVL.

The rearrangement joins TRBV7-9 to TRBJ2-7; the D is unclear. The CDR3 totals 13 residues. With 3 bases removed from V and 2 bases from J, the gap between germline ends came to 8 bases. Germline V lookup: CDR1 SEHNR, CDR2 FQNEAQ (reference sequence). The chain's CDR3 is CASSLLAPYEQYF. CDR3 DNA sequence: TGTGCCAGCAGCTTGTTGGCGCCCTACGAGCAGTACTTC.

This clonotype was seen at least ten times. This chain joins TRBV7-2 and TRBJ2-2; 10 nucleotides align to TRBD1. Germline assignment: CDR1 SGHTA and CDR2 FQGNSA. Trimming took 5 bases from V and 2 from J; bases not matched to a gene: 2. The CDR3 is made up of 15 amino acids. The CDR3: CASSTTGGNTGELFF. The CDR3 DNA reads as TGTGCCAGCAGCACGACAGGGGGCAACACCGGGGAGCTGTTTTTT.

J is TRBJ1-2 and V is TRBV5-6; possibly TRBD1 for D (6 bases). Trimming took 6 bases from V and 0 from J, leaving 15 bases between them. This CDR3 spans 15 amino acids. The germline V gene has CDR1 SGHDT and CDR2 YYEEEE. CDR3 in DNA: TGTGCCAGCACGGGCAAGGACAGCTCTAACTATGGCTACACCTTC. Translated: CASTGKDSSNYGYTF.

The V call is TRBV2, the J call TRBJ1-2; maybe TRBD1 (6 bases). The CDR3 contains 13 residues. V was shortened by 5 bases and J by 8 bases, with 15 bases between the two germline ends. Germline CDR1 SNHLY, CDR2 FYNNEI. Here the CDR3 DNA reads TGTGCCAGCAGTACACAGGGAAAAGGCGGCTACACCTTC. The encoded protein is CASSTQGKGGYTF.

This chain links TRBV20-1 with TRBJ1-1, with 9 bases aligning to TRBD1. This CDR3 is 14 amino acids long. The germline V gene has CDR1 DFQATT and CDR2 SNEGSKA (reference sequence). V lost 4 bases, J lost 5 bases, and 8 bases stayed unmatched. CDR3 in DNA: TGCAGTGCTAAGATACAGGGGGCGAGAACTGAAGCTTTCTTT. Protein: CSAKIQGARTEAFF.

The chain carries TRBV2 and TRBJ2-7; no clear D. The CDR3 has 13 amino acids. Trimming took off 5 bases at V and 2 bases at J, with 10 bases between the two ends. Germline CDR1 and CDR2: SNHLY and FYNNEI. This chain's CDR3 is CASSYDETYEQYF. As DNA, the CDR3 is TGTGCCAGCAGTTACGACGAAACCTACGAGCAGTACTTC.

This clonotype was seen at least ten times. This sequence may be a read error, since a much larger clone differs from it by one base. V is TRBV24-1 and J is TRBJ2-7; 7 bases align to TRBD1. The CDR3 runs to 14 residues. Germline CDR1 KGHDR, CDR2 SFDVKD. CDR3 protein: CATSERQGTYKQYF. In nucleotides, the CDR3 is TGTGCCACCAGTGAACGACAGGGTACCTACAAGCAGTACTTC.

The rearrangement uses TRBV20-1 and TRBJ1-5; no reliable D call. The CDR3 has 14 residues. Between the trimmed V and J ends, which lost 2 bases and 0 bases, there was a span of 8 bases. Germline V gene lookup returns CDR1 DFQATT and CDR2 SNEGSKA (reference sequence). DNA for the CDR3: TGCAGTGCTAGATTCGGATATAGCAATCAGCCCCAGCATTTT. This sequence encodes CSARFGYSNQPQHF.

This chain links TRBV25-1 with TRBJ2-7; maybe TRBD2 (6 bases). Trimming removed 4 bases at V and 8 bases at J, with 9 bases between. The CDR3 consists of 11 residues. Per germline, CDR1 MGHDK and CDR2 SYGVNS. CDR3 residues: CASSVAGKQYF. The CDR3 coding sequence is TGTGCCAGCAGTGTTGCGGGGAAGCAGTACTTC.

This clonotype was observed a handful of times. This chain joins TRBV12-3 or TRBV12-4 and TRBJ1-6, with 9 bases that match TRBD1. The CDR3 runs to 17 residues. J lost 9 bases, V lost 6 bases, and 15 bases had no gene match. The CDR3 is CASSRLGTGKSSSPLHF. The CDR3 nucleotides are TGTGCCAGCAGCCGCCTAGGGACAGGGAAAAGTAGTTCACCCCTCCACTTT.

By sample share, this clonotype is medium-sized. The gene calls are TRBV20-1 and TRBJ1-2, with unresolved D. V lost 0 bases and J lost 0, with 11 bases in between. The germline gives CDR1 DFQATT, CDR2 SNEGSKA (reference sequence). The CDR3 extends over 15 amino acids. The CDR3 loop reads CSARDPQSANYGYTF. DNA of the CDR3: TGCAGTGCTAGAGATCCCCAGAGTGCTAACTATGGCTACACCTTC.

V gene TRBV2 combines with J gene TRBJ1-6; 7 positions match TRBD1. Unmatched junction bases numbered 7, after V lost 2 bases and J lost 3 bases. In germline, CDR1 is SNHLY, CDR2 FYNNEI. This CDR3 comprises 17 residues. CDR3 nucleotides: TGTGCCAGCAGTGAAATCGTGACAGGGCACTATAATTCACCCCTCCACTTT. Its protein is CASSEIVTGHYNSPLHF.